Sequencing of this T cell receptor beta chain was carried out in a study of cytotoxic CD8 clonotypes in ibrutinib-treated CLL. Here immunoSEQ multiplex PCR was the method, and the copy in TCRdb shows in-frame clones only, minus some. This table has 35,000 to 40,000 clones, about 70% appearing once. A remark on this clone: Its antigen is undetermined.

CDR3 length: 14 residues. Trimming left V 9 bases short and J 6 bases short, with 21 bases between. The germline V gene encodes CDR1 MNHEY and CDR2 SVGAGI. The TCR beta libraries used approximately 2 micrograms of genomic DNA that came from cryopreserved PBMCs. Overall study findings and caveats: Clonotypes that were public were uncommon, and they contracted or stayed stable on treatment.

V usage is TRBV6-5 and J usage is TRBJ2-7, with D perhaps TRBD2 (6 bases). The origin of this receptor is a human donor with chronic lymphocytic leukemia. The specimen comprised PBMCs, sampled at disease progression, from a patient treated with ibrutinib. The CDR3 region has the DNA TGTGCCAGTTCACCCCGCGGGGCCTGGAGCGAGCAGTACTTC. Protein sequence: CASSPRGAWSEQYF.